Each of the 19 T cell receptor beta chains below was sequenced from the same sample in a study of T cell changes during pregnancy in multiple sclerosis. Libraries were prepared by immunoSEQ multiplex PCR; TCRdb keeps only in-frame clonotypes and omits some of them. Here the sample spans some 38,000 clones, around nine tenths being singletons. Sequenced material: CD4+ T cells from peripheral blood mononuclear cells, taken in the second trimester of pregnancy. These TCRs come from a female donor in good health, enrolled as a control in a pregnancy study.

The count of this clone is one. The chain combines TRBV27 with TRBJ1-6; D unresolved. Germline CDR1 reads MNHEY; CDR2 reads SMNVEV (reference sequence). There are 16 residues in the CDR3. Trimming shortened V by 6 bases and J by 4 bases, and 16 bases separated the two germline ends. The CDR3 coding sequence is TGTGCCAGCAGGGGTGGGCCCCTTTTATATAATTCACCCCTCCACTTT. Amino acids: CASRGGPLLYNSPLHF.

The rearrangement joins TRBV6-5 to TRBJ1-3; 9 bases align to TRBD1. This CDR3 is built from 15 residues. In germline, CDR1 is MNHEY, CDR2 SVGAGI. V shed 6 bases, J shed 4 bases, and the junction held 7 bases outside the gene matches. CDR3 nucleotide sequence: TGTGCCAGCAGAAGACAGGGGGAAAGAGGAAACACCATATATTTT. Translation: CASRRQGERGNTIYF.

The gene calls are TRBV18 and TRBJ2-3, with a tentative D call TRBD1 (7 bases). V lost 4 bases and J 2 bases, leaving 13 bases between the germline ends. CDR3 length: 15 amino acids. From germline, CDR1 is KGHSH and CDR2 LQKENI. The CDR3 region is CASSRQGLNTDTQYF. Here the CDR3 DNA reads TGTGCCAGCTCACGACAGGGACTGAACACAGATACGCAGTATTTT.

The chain recombines TRBV29-1 with TRBJ2-2; D is ambiguous. The V and J ends lost 4 bases and 4 bases respectively, with 4 bases between them. This CDR3 contains 11 residues. Germline V lookup: CDR1 SQVTM, CDR2 ANQGSEA. The CDR3 sequence is CSVARTGELFF. The CDR3 coding sequence is TGCAGCGTTGCCCGCACCGGGGAGCTGTTTTTT.

J is TRBJ2-2 and V is TRBV12-5; 7 nucleotides agree with TRBD1. The germline V gene has CDR1 LGHNT and CDR2 FRNRAP. V lost 2 bases and J lost 2; bases outside the gene matches: 2. This CDR3 contains 15 residues. The CDR3: CASGLNRGNTGELFF. CDR3 coding DNA: TGTGCTAGTGGTTTGAACAGGGGCAACACCGGGGAGCTGTTTTTT.

CDR3 nucleotide sequence: TGTGCCAGCAGCTTAGCGCCCGGGGGGTGGGCTGGCTACACCTTC. Encoded protein: CASSLAPGGWAGYTF. The chain combines TRBV7-2 with TRBJ1-2, with D perhaps TRBD1 (5 bases). Germline values: CDR1 SGHTA, CDR2 FQGNSA. This CDR3 is built from 15 residues. Trimming removed 0 bases at V and 7 bases at J, with 15 bases between.

A remark on this clone: At one boundary the junction diverges from the germline segment, which might be a read error. The rearrangement links TRBV7-9 to TRBJ2-1; D unclear. The V gene's germline CDR1 is SEHNR and CDR2 FQNEAQ (reference sequence). The CDR3 runs to 13 residues. The CDR3 DNA follows: TGTGCCAGCAGCTTAGAGCCTGGATTCGAGCGGTTCTTC. Protein product: CASSLEPGFERFF.

CDR3 in amino acids: CSVTLAGKSTDTQYF. CDR3 DNA sequence: TGCAGCGTCACCCTAGCGGGGAAAAGCACAGATACGCAGTATTTT. The chain combines TRBV29-1 with TRBJ2-3, with 9 bases aligning to TRBD2. This CDR3 comprises 15 residues. After removal of 6 bases from V and 0 bases from J, the junction contained 7 bases not matched to a gene. Germline V gives CDR1 SQVTM, CDR2 ANQGSEA.

The V and J genes are TRBV9 and TRBJ2-5, with D maybe TRBD1 (6 bases). The CDR3 covers 18 residues. Trimming took off 3 bases at V and 4 bases at J, with 25 bases between the two ends. CDR1 is SGDLS and CDR2 is YYNGEE in the germline V gene. The CDR3 sequence is CASSAPPHRDQVGETQYF. CDR3 DNA: TGTGCCAGCAGCGCCCCCCCCCACAGGGACCAAGTCGGAGAGACCCAGTACTTC.

The V and J genes are TRBV28 and TRBJ2-3; 15 positions agree with TRBD2. The CDR3 is 18 residues long. With V trimmed by 6 bases and J by 4 bases, 11 bases remained unmatched. CDR1 is MDHEN, CDR2 SYDVKM, per germline. As DNA, the CDR3 is TGTGCCAGCAGGGGACCGGGACTAGCGGGGGGAATCGCAGATACGCAGTATTTT. Residues: CASRGPGLAGGIADTQYF.

The chain links TRBV4-2 to TRBJ1-1; 9 nucleotides align to TRBD1. This CDR3 region has 16 residues. Losses at the gene ends were 1 base for V and 2 bases for J; bases not matched to a gene: 5. Germline V gives CDR1 LGHNA, CDR2 YNFKEQ. CDR3 sequence reads: CASSQGDRVANTEAFF. For the CDR3, the DNA is TGTGCCAGCAGCCAAGGGGACAGGGTAGCCAACACTGAAGCTTTCTTT.

The chain couples TRBV7-3 to TRBJ2-2; 10 bases line up with TRBD1. V dropped 5 bases and J dropped 0; count of bases not matched to a gene: 12. CDR3 size: 19 residues. Germline-derived CDR1 and CDR2 are SGHTA and FQGTGA. The CDR3 nucleotides are TGTGCCAGCAGCCGAACGGGGACAGGGGCCTTCGCGAACACCGGGGAGCTGTTTTTT. Encoded protein: CASSRTGTGAFANTGELFF.

The V and J genes are TRBV2 and TRBJ1-2; a possible D gene is TRBD1 (5 bases). CDR1 is SNHLY, CDR2 FYNNEI, per germline. The CDR3 has 13 amino acids. The V and J ends lost 8 bases and 6 bases respectively, with 16 bases between them. CDR3 protein: CASDQGDSDGYTF. CDR3 bases: TGTGCCAGCGATCAGGGCGATTCGGATGGCTACACCTTC.

The rearrangement uses TRBV6-1 and TRBJ2-2; unclear D gene. Trimming left V 10 bases short and J 9 bases short, with 12 bases between. The CDR3 is 11 amino acids. Per the germline V gene, CDR1 is MNHNS and CDR2 is SASEGT. The chain's CDR3 is CATERVRELFF. In DNA, the CDR3 is TGTGCCACCGAACGGGTCCGGGAGCTGTTTTTT.

The chain couples TRBV7-2 to TRBJ1-2; 8 nucleotides line up with TRBD1. The germline V gene has CDR1 SGHTA and CDR2 FQGNSA. After removal of 5 bases from V and 13 bases from J, the junction contained 12 bases not matched to a gene. The CDR3 has 13 amino acids. CDR3 amino acids: CASSPRTGREGTF. The DNA for the CDR3 is TGTGCCAGCAGCCCTCGGACAGGGAGGGAAGGCACCTTC.

The chain uses TRBV6-5 and TRBJ2-7; D gene ambiguous. Germline assignment: CDR1 MNHEY and CDR2 SVGAGI. The CDR3 has 13 residues. V shed 2 bases and J shed 3 bases, with 8 bases lying between them. The DNA of the CDR3 is TGTGCCAGCAGTTACGGCTCGTACTACGAGCAGTACTTC. Translation gives CASSYGSYYEQYF.

This chain connects TRBV7-2 to TRBJ1-3, with TRBD1 matching over 8 bases. V gave up 6 bases and J gave up 4 bases; unmatched junction bases: 8. The CDR3 consists of 15 residues. Germline V gene lookup returns CDR1 SGHTA and CDR2 FQGNSA. CDR3 DNA: TGTGCCAGCAGTCGGACAGGGCCAGGGGGAAACACCATATATTTT. This encodes CASSRTGPGGNTIYF. The whole variable domain, remainder taken from reference TRBV7-2 and TRBJ1-3, is GAGVSQSPSNKVTEKGKDVELRCDPISGHTALYWYRQSLGQGLEFLIYFQGNSAPDKSGLPSDRFSAERTGGSVSTLTIQRTQQEDSAVYLCASSRTGPGGNTIYFGEGSWLTVV.

The chain combines TRBV29-1 with TRBJ2-1; 16 bases agree with TRBD2. Trimming took 3 bases from V and 4 from J; bases not matched to a gene: 15. The CDR3 loop spans 20 amino acids. CDR1 is SQVTM and CDR2 is ANQGSEA in the germline V gene. CDR3 DNA: TGCAGCGTTGACGTGGTGGGACTAGCGGGGGGGCGGTCTCCTTACAATGAGCAGTTCTTC. Translation: CSVDVVGLAGGRSPYNEQFF.

This chain links TRBV6-6 with TRBJ2-7, with TRBD1 identical over 8 bases. The ends lost 1 base at V and 1 base at J; junction bases unmatched: 0. The germline V gene encodes CDR1 MNHNY and CDR2 SVGAGI (reference sequence). There are 14 residues in the CDR3. CDR3 nucleotides: TGTGCCAGCAGTTACTGGGACAGGTCCTACGAGCAGTACTTC. It codes for CASSYWDRSYEQYF.